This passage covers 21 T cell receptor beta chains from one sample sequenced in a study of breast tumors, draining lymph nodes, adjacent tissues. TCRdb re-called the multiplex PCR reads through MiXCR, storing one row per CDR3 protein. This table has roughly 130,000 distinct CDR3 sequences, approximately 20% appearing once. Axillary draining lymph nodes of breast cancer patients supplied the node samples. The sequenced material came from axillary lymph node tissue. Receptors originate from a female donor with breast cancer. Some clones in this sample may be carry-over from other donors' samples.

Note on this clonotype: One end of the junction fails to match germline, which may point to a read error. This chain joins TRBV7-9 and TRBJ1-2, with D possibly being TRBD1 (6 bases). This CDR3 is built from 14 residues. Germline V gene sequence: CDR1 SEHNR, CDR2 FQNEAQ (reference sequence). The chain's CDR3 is CASSPQGRVWGFTF. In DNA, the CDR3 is TGTGCCAGCAGCCCACAGGGTCGGGTTTGGGGCTTCACCTTC.

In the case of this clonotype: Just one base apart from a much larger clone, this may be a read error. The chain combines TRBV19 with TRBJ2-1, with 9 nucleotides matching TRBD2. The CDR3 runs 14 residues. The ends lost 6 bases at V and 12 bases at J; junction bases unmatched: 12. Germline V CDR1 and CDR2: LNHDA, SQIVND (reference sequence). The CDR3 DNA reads TGTGCCAGTAGACCTAGCGGGACATACGATGGGCAGTTCTTC. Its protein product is CASRPSGTYDGQFF.

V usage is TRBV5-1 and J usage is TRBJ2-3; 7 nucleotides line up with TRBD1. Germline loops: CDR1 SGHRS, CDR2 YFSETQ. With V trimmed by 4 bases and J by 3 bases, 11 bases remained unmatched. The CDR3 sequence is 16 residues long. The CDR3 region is CASSIETGSGTDTQYF. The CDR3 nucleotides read TGCGCCAGCAGCATAGAGACAGGGAGCGGAACAGATACGCAGTATTTT.

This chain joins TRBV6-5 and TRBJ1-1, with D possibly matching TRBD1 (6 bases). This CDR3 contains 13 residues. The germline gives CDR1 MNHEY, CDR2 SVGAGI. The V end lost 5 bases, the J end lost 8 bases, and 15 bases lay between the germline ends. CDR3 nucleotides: TGTGCCAGCAGTCTAGGACAGACGGCCGAAGCTTTCTTT. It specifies CASSLGQTAEAFF.

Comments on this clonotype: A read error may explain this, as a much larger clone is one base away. The CDR3 loop is CASSTDIRGGGLFF. The CDR3 DNA sequence: TGTGCCAGCAGTACGGACATTAGGGGCGGGGGGCTGTTTTTT. The V gene is TRBV6-6, the J gene TRBJ2-2, with 7 bases lining up with TRBD2. Per germline, CDR1 MNHNY and CDR2 SVGAGI (reference sequence). CDR3 length equals 14 residues.

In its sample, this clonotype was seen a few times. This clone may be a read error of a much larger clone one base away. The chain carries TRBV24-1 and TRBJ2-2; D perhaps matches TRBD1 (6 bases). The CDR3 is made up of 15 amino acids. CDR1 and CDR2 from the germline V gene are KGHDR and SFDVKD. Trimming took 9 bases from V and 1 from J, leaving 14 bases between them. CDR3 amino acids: CATAKGRGNTGELFF. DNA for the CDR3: TGTGCCACCGCTAAGGGCAGGGGGAACACCGGGGAGCTGTTTTTT.

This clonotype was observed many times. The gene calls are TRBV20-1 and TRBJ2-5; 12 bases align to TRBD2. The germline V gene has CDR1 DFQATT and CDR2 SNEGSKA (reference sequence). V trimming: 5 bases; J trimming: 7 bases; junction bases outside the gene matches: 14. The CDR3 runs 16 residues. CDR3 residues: CSAQTSSGGAVGTQYF. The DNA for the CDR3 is TGCAGTGCTCAAACCTCTAGCGGGGGGGCCGTGGGGACCCAGTACTTC.

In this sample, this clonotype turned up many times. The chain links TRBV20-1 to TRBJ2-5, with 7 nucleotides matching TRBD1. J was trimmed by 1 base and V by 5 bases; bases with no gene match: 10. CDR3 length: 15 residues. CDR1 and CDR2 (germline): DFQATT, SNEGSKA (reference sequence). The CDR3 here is CSALLPQGTQETQYF. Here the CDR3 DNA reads TGCAGTGCTTTACTTCCACAGGGGACCCAAGAGACCCAGTACTTC.

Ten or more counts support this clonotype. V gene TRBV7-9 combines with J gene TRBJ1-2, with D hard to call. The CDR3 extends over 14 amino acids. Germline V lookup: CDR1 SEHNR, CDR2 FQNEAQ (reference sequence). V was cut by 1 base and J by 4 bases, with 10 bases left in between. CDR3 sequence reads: CASSLEAGLYGYTF. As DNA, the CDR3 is TGTGCCAGCAGCTTAGAGGCAGGCCTCTATGGCTACACCTTC.

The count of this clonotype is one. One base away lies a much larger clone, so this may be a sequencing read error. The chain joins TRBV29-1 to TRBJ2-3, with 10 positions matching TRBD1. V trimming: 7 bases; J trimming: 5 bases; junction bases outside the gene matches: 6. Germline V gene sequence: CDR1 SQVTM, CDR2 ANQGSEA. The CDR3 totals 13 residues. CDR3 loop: CSARQGAGDTQYF. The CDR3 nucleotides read TGCAGCGCCAGACAGGGGGCCGGAGATACGCAGTATTTT.

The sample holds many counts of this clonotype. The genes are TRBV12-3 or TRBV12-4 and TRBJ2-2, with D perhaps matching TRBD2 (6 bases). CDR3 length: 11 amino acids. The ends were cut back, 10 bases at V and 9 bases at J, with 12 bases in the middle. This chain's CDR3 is CATRWTRELFF. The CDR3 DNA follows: TGTGCCACCCGGTGGACTAGGGAGCTGTTTTTT.

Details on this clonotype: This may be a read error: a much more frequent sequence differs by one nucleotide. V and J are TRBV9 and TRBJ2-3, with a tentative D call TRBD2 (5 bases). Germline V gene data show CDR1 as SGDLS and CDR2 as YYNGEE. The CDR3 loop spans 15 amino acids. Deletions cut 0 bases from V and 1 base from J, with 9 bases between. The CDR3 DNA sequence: TGTGCCAGCAGCGTAGACGGGATAGGCACAGATACGCAGTATTTT. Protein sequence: CASSVDGIGTDTQYF.

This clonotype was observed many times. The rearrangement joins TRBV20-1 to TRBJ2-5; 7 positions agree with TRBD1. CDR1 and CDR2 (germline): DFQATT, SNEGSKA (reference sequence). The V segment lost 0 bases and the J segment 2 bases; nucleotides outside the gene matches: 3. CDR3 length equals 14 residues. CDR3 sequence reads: CSAREQGQQETQYF. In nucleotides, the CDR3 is TGCAGTGCTAGAGAACAGGGGCAACAAGAGACCCAGTACTTC.

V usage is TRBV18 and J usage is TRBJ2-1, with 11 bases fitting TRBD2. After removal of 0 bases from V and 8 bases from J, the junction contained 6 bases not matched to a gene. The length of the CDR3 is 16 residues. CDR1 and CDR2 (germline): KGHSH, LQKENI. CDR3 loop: CASSPPGLAGGDEQFF. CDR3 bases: TGTGCCAGCTCACCACCCGGGCTAGCGGGAGGAGATGAGCAGTTCTTC.

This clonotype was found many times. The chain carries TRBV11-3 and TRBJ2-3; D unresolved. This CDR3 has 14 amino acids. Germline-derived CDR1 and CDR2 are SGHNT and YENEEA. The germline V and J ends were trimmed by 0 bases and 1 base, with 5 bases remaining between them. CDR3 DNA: TGTGCCAGCAGCTTAGACAGCGGCACAGATACGCAGTATTTT. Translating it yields CASSLDSGTDTQYF.

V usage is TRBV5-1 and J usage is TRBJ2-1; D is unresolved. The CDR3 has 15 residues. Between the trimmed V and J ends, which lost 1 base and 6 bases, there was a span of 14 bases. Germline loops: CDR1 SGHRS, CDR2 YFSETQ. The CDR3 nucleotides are TGCGCCAGCAGCTTGCTGTCTAGTACAGCCAATGAGCAGTTCTTC. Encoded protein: CASSLLSSTANEQFF.

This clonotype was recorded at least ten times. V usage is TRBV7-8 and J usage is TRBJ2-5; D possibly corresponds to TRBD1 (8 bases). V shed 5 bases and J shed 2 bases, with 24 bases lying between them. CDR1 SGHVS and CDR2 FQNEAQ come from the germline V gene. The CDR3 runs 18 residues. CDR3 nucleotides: TGTGCCAGCAGCCGAGGGGGTACAGGGGGGGGTCGGCAAGAGACCCAGTACTTC. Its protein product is CASSRGGTGGGRQETQYF.

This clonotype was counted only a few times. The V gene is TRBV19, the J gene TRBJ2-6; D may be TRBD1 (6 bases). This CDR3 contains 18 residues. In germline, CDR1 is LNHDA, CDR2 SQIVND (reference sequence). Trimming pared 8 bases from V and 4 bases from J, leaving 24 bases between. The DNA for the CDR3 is TGTGCCAGTCACCCTTCGACAGGTTCTTTTTTAGGGGCCAACGTCCTGACTTTC. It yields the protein CASHPSTGSFLGANVLTF.

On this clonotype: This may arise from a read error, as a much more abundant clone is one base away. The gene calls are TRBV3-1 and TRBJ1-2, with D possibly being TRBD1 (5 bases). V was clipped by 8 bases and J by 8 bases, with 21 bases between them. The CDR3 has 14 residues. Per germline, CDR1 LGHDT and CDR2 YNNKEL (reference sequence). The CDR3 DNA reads TGTGCCAGCGGCGTACGGGGCGAAGCGTCGGGCTACACCTTC. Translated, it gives CASGVRGEASGYTF.

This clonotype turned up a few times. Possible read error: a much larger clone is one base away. The CDR3 DNA follows: TGCAGTGCACCCCTTCGGAGCTCCTATAATTCACCCCCCCACTTT. As protein: CSAPLRSSYNSPPHF. This chain uses TRBV20-1 with TRBJ1-6; D gene ambiguous. Per the germline V gene, CDR1 is DFQATT and CDR2 is SNEGSKA (reference sequence). The CDR3 has 15 residues.

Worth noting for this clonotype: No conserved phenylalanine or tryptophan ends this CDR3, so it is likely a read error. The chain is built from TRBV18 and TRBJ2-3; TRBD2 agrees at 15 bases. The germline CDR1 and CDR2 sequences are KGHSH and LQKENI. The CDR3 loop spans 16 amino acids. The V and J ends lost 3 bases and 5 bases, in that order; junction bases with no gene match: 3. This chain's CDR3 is CASSPGLAGGGDTQYL. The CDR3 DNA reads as TGTGCCAGCTCACCGGGACTAGCGGGAGGTGGAGATACGCAGTATCTT.